Shown below are 6 T cell receptor beta chains from a single sample sequenced in a study of naive and memory T cell subsets. Two oligonucleotides, mixed equimolar, formed the beta constant-region primer covering TRBC1 and TRBC2. TCRdb re-analysed the UMI-ligation and nested PCR reads in MiXCR, keeping a single row per CDR3 protein. The sample lists over 20,000 distinct CDR3 sequences; 11% were seen once. The source material was central memory CD8+ T cells from blood. All receptors derive from a human donor in good health.

Of note for this clonotype: Given a much more abundant clone one base away, this may be a read error. The J gene is TRBJ2-1, the V gene TRBV4-3; maybe TRBD2 (6 bases). With 0 bases removed from V and 9 bases from J, the gap between germline ends came to 21 bases. Germline CDR1 is LGHNA and CDR2 is YSLEER. This CDR3 has 17 amino acids. The CDR3 sequence: CASSQEDETREPAEQFF. The CDR3 DNA is TGCGCCAGCAGCCAAGAAGACGAGACTAGGGAACCCGCTGAGCAGTTCTTC.

This clonotype was recorded many times. V usage is TRBV14 and J usage is TRBJ1-2; no firm D call. This CDR3 spans 16 amino acids. From germline, CDR1 is SGHDN and CDR2 FVKESK. Trimming shortened V by 0 bases and J by 4 bases, and 15 bases separated the two germline ends. This CDR3 is CASSQESTRRTYGYTF. The DNA of the CDR3 is TGTGCCAGCAGCCAAGAGAGTACAAGGAGAACCTATGGCTACACCTTC.

This chain joins TRBV6-2 or TRBV6-3 and TRBJ2-3, with D perhaps TRBD2 (6 bases). Germline loops: CDR1 MNHEY, CDR2 SVGEGT. The V and J ends lost 6 bases and 0 bases respectively, with 16 bases between them. The CDR3 is 16 amino acids. The CDR3 DNA reads TGTGCCAGCAGATTCCGTCGCGGGGAGAGCACAGATACGCAGTATTTT. Its translation is CASRFRRGESTDTQYF.

This clonotype has ten or more counts. The chain combines TRBV2 with TRBJ1-1; D remains ambiguous. CDR1 is SNHLY, CDR2 FYNNEI, per germline. Trimming cost V 3 bases and J 1 base, with 9 bases left between them. The CDR3 runs 14 residues. CDR3 residues: CASSDWPRNTEAFF. The DNA of the CDR3 is TGTGCCAGCAGTGACTGGCCTAGGAACACTGAAGCTTTCTTT.

This clonotype was counted between two and nine times. The rearrangement uses TRBV5-6 and TRBJ2-7; TRBD1 agrees at 9 bases. The V gene end was trimmed by 5 bases and the J gene end by 2 bases; junction bases not matched to a gene: 8. Germline CDR1 is SGHDT and CDR2 is YYEEEE. The CDR3 sequence is 15 residues long. The CDR3 nucleotides read TGTGCCAGCAGTCGCCCGGGACAGGGAGCCTACGAGCAGTACTTC. Translation gives CASSRPGQGAYEQYF.

This clonotype appeared many times. The chain recombines TRBV5-8 with TRBJ1-2; D uncertain. Between the trimmed V and J ends, which lost 4 bases and 4 bases, there was a span of 8 bases. This CDR3 spans 12 amino acids. In germline, CDR1 is SGHTS, CDR2 YDEGEE. As DNA, the CDR3 is TGTGCCAGCAGCGTGGAGGGCTATGGCTACACCTTC. Translated, it gives CASSVEGYGYTF.